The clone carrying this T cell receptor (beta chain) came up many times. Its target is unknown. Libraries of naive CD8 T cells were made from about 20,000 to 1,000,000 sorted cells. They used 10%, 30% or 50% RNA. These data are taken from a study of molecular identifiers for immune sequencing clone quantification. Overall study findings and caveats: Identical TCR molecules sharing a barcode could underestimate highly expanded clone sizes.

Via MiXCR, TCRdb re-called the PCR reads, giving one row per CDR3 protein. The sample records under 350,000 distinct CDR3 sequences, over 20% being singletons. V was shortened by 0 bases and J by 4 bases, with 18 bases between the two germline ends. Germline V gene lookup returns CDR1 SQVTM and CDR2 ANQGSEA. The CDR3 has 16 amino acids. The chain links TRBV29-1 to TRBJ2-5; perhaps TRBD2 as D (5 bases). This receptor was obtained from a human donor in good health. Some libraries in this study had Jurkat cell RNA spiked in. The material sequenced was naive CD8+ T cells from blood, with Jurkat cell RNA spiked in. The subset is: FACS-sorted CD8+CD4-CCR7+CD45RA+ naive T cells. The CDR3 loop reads CSVEEPPSGRGETQYF. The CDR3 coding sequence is TGCAGCGTTGAAGAACCCCCAAGTGGTCGGGGAGAGACCCAGTACTTC.